The source of this T cell receptor (beta chain) is a study of T cell responses to AZD1222 COVID-19 vaccine. Sequencing used immunoSEQ multiplex PCR; TCRdb keeps in-frame clones, though not all of them. The table has approximately 140,000 clones, 92% seen once. The CDR3 loop spans 13 amino acids. Germline CDR1 is LGHNA and CDR2 is YNFKEQ. V dropped 0 bases and J dropped 7; count of bases not matched to a gene: 2. This sequence originates from an adult who received the AZD1222 COVID-19 vaccine. The chain carries TRBV4-2 and TRBJ1-2, with TRBD1 matching 7 bases. The specimen comprised peripheral blood, sampled 28 days after the second AZD1222 dose. The CDR3 DNA sequence: TGTGCCAGCAGCCAAGAGACAGGGAGTGGCTACACCTTC. Amino acids: CASSQETGSGYTF.